A single sample gave rise to the 16 T cell receptor beta chains below, sequenced in a study of T cells in Graves' hyperthyroidism and ophthalmopathy. Researchers amplified the TCR beta CDR3 regions from RNA transcripts. During a first-round RT-PCR of the TCR CDR3, the HTBI primer set was used. TCRdb re-analysed the multiplex PCR reads in MiXCR, keeping a single row per CDR3 protein. This sample carries 490,000 or so distinct CDR3 sequences, 20% to 25% of them seen once, and the ten largest clones take 49%. Sequenced input: blood. All receptors come from a woman aged 70-85 years with Graves' ophthalmopathy.

The gene calls are TRBV6-1 and TRBJ1-5; D gene ambiguous. CDR1 and CDR2 (germline): MNHNS, SASEGT. The V end was cut by 2 bases, the J end by 1 base, with 12 bases between. This CDR3 spans 16 amino acids. The CDR3 loop is CASSENSLGSNQPQHF. DNA of the CDR3: TGTGCCAGCAGTGAAAACAGCCTGGGAAGCAATCAGCCCCAGCATTTT.

V and J are TRBV7-2 and TRBJ1-2; D may be TRBD1 (5 bases). V lost 2 bases and J lost 7, with 17 bases in between. The CDR3 totals 15 residues. In germline, CDR1 is SGHTA, CDR2 FQGNSA. This chain's CDR3 is CASSLSRGAAIGYTF. CDR3 DNA: TGTGCCAGCAGCTTAAGTCGCGGGGCAGCTATTGGCTACACCTTC.

This clonotype was counted at least ten times. The chain is built from TRBV6-2 or TRBV6-3 and TRBJ1-5; D is undetermined. V shed 8 bases and J shed 6 bases, with 14 bases lying between them. Germline V lookup: CDR1 MNHEY, CDR2 SVGEGT. The CDR3 consists of 13 residues. CDR3 protein: CASAREAGQPQHF. Written as DNA, the CDR3 is TGTGCCAGCGCGAGGGAGGCGGGTCAGCCCCAGCATTTT.

This clonotype was detected many times. V usage is TRBV20-1 and J usage is TRBJ2-2; 11 positions match TRBD2. Trimming at V came to 6 bases and at J to 6 bases, leaving 6 bases not matched to a gene. This CDR3 has 14 amino acids. The germline CDR1 and CDR2 sequences are DFQATT and SNEGSKA (reference sequence). The CDR3 is CSATSGSRSGELFF. The CDR3 DNA sequence: TGCAGTGCCACTAGCGGGAGCAGATCCGGGGAGCTGTTTTTT.

This clonotype occurred many times. The chain couples TRBV20-1 to TRBJ1-1, with unresolved D. Trimming stripped 8 bases from V and 1 base from J, with 8 bases between. The CDR3 has 11 amino acids. The V gene's germline CDR1 is DFQATT and CDR2 SNEGSKA (reference sequence). The CDR3: CSLQANTEAFF. The DNA for the CDR3 is TGCAGTCTACAAGCGAACACTGAAGCTTTCTTT.

The rearrangement joins TRBV6-1 to TRBJ2-7; 8 bases are a match to TRBD1. Trimming at V came to 6 bases and at J to 5 bases, leaving 6 bases not matched to a gene. This CDR3 is built from 13 residues. The germline V gene encodes CDR1 MNHNS and CDR2 SASEGT. DNA for the CDR3: TGTGCCAGCAGGGAGACAGGGGCCCACGAGCAGTACTTC. Amino acids: CASRETGAHEQYF.

This chain links TRBV7-2 with TRBJ1-5, with TRBD1 identical over 9 bases. The ends lost 3 bases at V and 6 bases at J; junction bases unmatched: 12. CDR3 length equals 17 residues. Germline V lookup: CDR1 SGHTA, CDR2 FQGNSA. Here the CDR3 reads CASSFTGGGGRGQPQHF. CDR3 bases: TGTGCCAGCAGCTTTACAGGGGGCGGTGGTAGGGGTCAGCCCCAGCATTTT.

This clonotype showed up many times. The chain carries TRBV11-3 and TRBJ2-1; D is unresolved. This CDR3 has 13 residues. With 5 bases removed from V and 5 bases from J, the gap between germline ends came to 10 bases. Germline CDR1 reads SGHNT; CDR2 reads YENEEA. The CDR3 region is CASSLTTDNEQFF. The CDR3, as DNA: TGTGCCAGCAGCCTTACTACGGACAATGAGCAGTTCTTC.

The J gene is TRBJ2-1, the V gene TRBV4-1; TRBD2 matches 14 bases. The length of the CDR3 is 15 residues. Germline CDR1 reads MGHRA; CDR2 reads YSYEKL. Losses at the gene ends were 4 bases for V and 8 bases for J; bases not matched to a gene: 4. Here the CDR3 reads CASSLTSGRGDEQFF. CDR3 bases: TGCGCCAGCAGCCTGACTAGCGGGAGGGGCGATGAGCAGTTCTTC.

The rearrangement links TRBV3-1 to TRBJ2-5; D gene uncertain. CDR3 size: 11 residues. The ends were cut back, 2 bases at V and 9 bases at J, with 7 bases in the middle. Germline assignment: CDR1 LGHDT and CDR2 YNNKEL (reference sequence). This CDR3 reads CASSQPGAQYF. The CDR3 DNA sequence: TGTGCCAGCAGCCAACCAGGTGCCCAGTACTTC.

This chain joins TRBV28 and TRBJ1-6, with D tentatively TRBD1 (6 bases). V was cut by 3 bases and J by 14 bases, with 11 bases left in between. The CDR3 is 12 residues long. Germline V gene lookup returns CDR1 MDHEN and CDR2 SYDVKM. CDR3 DNA sequence: TGTGCCAGCAGTTTCAGGGGCGGAGCCCTCCACTTT. It translates to CASSFRGGALHF.

This chain uses TRBV10-3 with TRBJ1-1; D unclear. With 0 bases removed from V and 2 bases from J, the gap between germline ends came to 7 bases. The germline V gene has CDR1 ENHRY and CDR2 SYGVKD. The CDR3 runs 14 residues. The CDR3 DNA follows: TGTGCCATCAGTGAGTCGTGGGGAAACACTGAAGCTTTCTTT. Its translation is CAISESWGNTEAFF.

This chain joins TRBV5-6 and TRBJ1-2; maybe TRBD1 (5 bases). Germline loops: CDR1 SGHDT, CDR2 YYEEEE. The CDR3 extends over 14 amino acids. V shed 2 bases and J shed 1 base, with 9 bases lying between them. CDR3 bases: TGTGCCAGCAGCTTACAAGGGGTTAACTATGGCTACACCTTC. It yields the protein CASSLQGVNYGYTF.

There are a few counts of this clonotype. Its ends do not fully match the called genes, so a read error is possible. The chain combines TRBV7-3 with TRBJ2-2, with a weak D call TRBD2 (5 bases). The CDR3 loop spans 17 amino acids. Germline values: CDR1 SGHTA, CDR2 FQGTGA. The CDR3 sequence is CASSPRAASDYTGEPFF. CDR3 DNA sequence: TGTGCCAGCAGCCCCCGGGCAGCTAGTGATTACACCGGGGAGCCGTTTTTT.

The chain has TRBV6-1 and TRBJ1-4; no clear D gene. CDR1 and CDR2 (germline): MNHNS, SASEGT. The germline V and J ends were trimmed by 8 bases and 10 bases, with 17 bases remaining between them. CDR3 size: 13 residues. CDR3 sequence (DNA): TGTGCCAGCGGCAGAGACTCATTGGGAAAACTGTTTTTT. It specifies CASGRDSLGKLFF.

This chain uses TRBV19 with TRBJ2-7; 11 bases are a match to TRBD2. The CDR3 consists of 13 residues. Germline loops: CDR1 LNHDA, CDR2 SQIVND (reference sequence). The V and J ends lost 4 bases and 6 bases, in that order; junction bases with no gene match: 2. CDR3 in amino acids: CASSKLAGVEQYF. CDR3 bases: TGTGCCAGTAGTAAACTAGCGGGAGTCGAGCAGTACTTC.